This TCR beta chain was recovered during a study of blood T cells in healthy people across ages (dated by TCRdb to 2015 to 2017). The study in broad terms: In model experiments, template switching captured about one uniquely barcoded TCR beta cDNA molecule for every two T cells. Using deep sequencing normalized with unique cDNA molecular identifiers, the study measured how TCR beta repertoire diversity changes with age. Donors were grouped into four age groups: young (average roughly 16 years), middle-aged (approximately 41), aged (roughly 67) and long-lived (around 80). The study analyzed two additional independent replicas of 1 million unique cDNA reads from the same blood draw for two donors, one aged 18 to 29 and one aged 80 or older. Overall study outcomes, separate from this receptor: Observed TCR beta diversity per million T cells fell roughly linearly with age, and a significant reduction was already apparent by age around 40. Estimates of total diversity based on one million sequenced T cells were considered lower bounds and underestimates. Observed TCR beta diversity correlated strongly with the percentage of naive T cells measured by flow cytometry. Because profiling used bulk unsorted PBMCs, naive and antigen-experienced compartments could not be compared conclusively. The long-lived group showed more naive CD4+ T cells, fewer expanded clones and increased TCR diversity than the aged group, suggesting age selection. The CMV infection status of donors was not known, potentially confounding age-related changes in expanded clonotypes.

The protocol used for the library was 5' RACE. The sequencer listed for this sample is Illumina HiSeq 2500. The second PCR ran for roughly 7 to 11 cycles and used a J-beta primer mix along with a sample-barcoded 5' primer. A unique molecular identifier was introduced onto each TCR beta cDNA molecule by a template-switch 5' adaptor carrying 12 random nucleotides. Each sample yielded at least 2.5 million CDR3-containing paired-end reads. The Mint cDNA synthesis kit, primed by a TRBC-specific oligonucleotide, was used to synthesize first-strand cDNA from all RNA. All cDNA was treated with uracil-DNA glycosylase and then went through a first 18-cycle PCR with the universal primers M1SS and BC2_uni_R. In the authors' own workflow: For normalization, 1 million high-quality reads, each with a distinct molecular identifier, were randomly selected from each sample. Instead of being binned into consensus sequences, reads with shared molecular identifiers were discarded. MiTCR, set to a Q25 quality threshold and the strictest error-elimination algorithm, was used for CDR3 identification, clonotype clustering and error correction. A nonparametric unseen species model with Euler transformation was used to estimate lower-bound total TCR beta diversity. TCRdb reprocessed the public reads (quality trimming at Q25 with fastp, clone calling with MiXCR) and kept in-frame beta chains. Each record represents a unique CDR3 protein, reported with the most common genes and DNA among its rows. TCRdb's processing, not the authors', yielded these V and J calls. The sample yields around 820,000 distinct CDR3 sequences; roughly 25% were counted once. Under 4.5% of the sample comes from the top ten.

This clonotype was counted once. Its antigen is currently not known. Nothing much larger sits one base from this clone, and base qualities are not available. The approximately 41 donors, aged 6 to 90 years, were systemically healthy Caucasian individuals from Russia. Roughly 9.5 milliliters of peripheral blood were drawn from each donor into EDTA-treated Vacutainer tubes. Ficoll-Paque density-gradient centrifugation was used to isolate PBMCs, with at least 6.5 million per sample. Trizol reagent was used to extract total RNA from the PBMCs, yielding at least 5 micrograms per sample. For every donor, an aliquot of PBMCs went through flow cytometry to measure the percentages of naive CD45RAhigh/CD27high T cells. In the germline V gene (reference sequence), CDR1 corresponds to DFQATT and CDR2 to SNEGSKA. The cysteine opens and the phenylalanine closes a CDR3 of 16 amino acids. Only the CDR3 part of the read is kept: 48 bases, read in frame from the first base. V is trimmed back by 0 bases and J by 5 bases, and the junction contains 11 bases that no gene match accounts for.

These data are also associated with another study on T cells of mothers and their children. According to the second study: Nine systemically healthy Caucasian individuals served as donors, namely three mothers together with their six children. cDNA synthesis used all of the extracted RNA, with approximately 1.4 ug of RNA in each 15 ul reaction. In the second PCR, the M1S primer added sample barcodes and 2-4 random nucleotides. More than 9.5 million TCR beta CDR3 reads were obtained from each mother, and about 3 million reads were obtained from each child. In both related and unrelated pairs, thymic selection shapes the output of TCR recombination in a similar way, with inherited differences having only a minor effect. Normalized repertoire overlap in related mother-child pairs was always slightly higher than in unrelated mother-child pairs, but the difference was never significant. No persistent microchimeric T cell clones were detected, at a sensitivity of roughly 100 clones per million clonotypes. In the study, deep NGS was used to compare the TCR beta repertoires of mothers and children, and features distinguishing related mother-child pairs from unrelated individuals were sought. The mean age was 40 +/- 4 years for the mothers and roughly 11 +/- 4 years for the children. After adapter ligation with NEBNext reagents, the libraries were sequenced on Illumina HiSeq 2000 with 100+100 nt paired-end reads. To avoid cross-contamination, the mother libraries and the child libraries were prepared a month apart and sequenced in separate runs. For each donor, somewhere between roughly 500,000 and 2,300,000 distinct TCR beta clonotypes were identified. Naive TCR beta clonotypes were estimated from low-frequency clonotypes matched to each donor's FACS-determined naive share, without sorting.

This clonotype was sampled from a boy between 5 and 17 years old in good health. The chain was built from TRBV20-1 and TRBJ2-7; 9 junctional bases match TRBD1. Sequenced sample: blood. The nucleotide sequence reads TGCAGTGCTAGAGATAGGTCGGGACAGGGCTCGGACGAGCAGTACTTC. Its protein product is CSARDRSGQGSDEQYF.